This T cell receptor (beta chain) was identified during a study of T cell responses to AZD1222 COVID-19 vaccine. Whole-study findings and limits: Increases in Spike-specific TCR breadth and depth were seen after two AZD1222 doses. Repertoires were sampled only after the peak T cell response. Just a handful of AZD1222 recipients tested seropositive at baseline.

The protocol was immunoSEQ multiplex PCR, while the TCRdb copy is restricted to in-frame clones and leaves out a portion. This sample has some 150,000 clones, with roughly 88% found just once. Concerning this clone: Its antigen is not known.

V lost 6 bases and J 2 bases, leaving 10 bases between the germline ends. Germline values: CDR1 MNHEY, CDR2 SVGAGI. The CDR3 is made up of 13 amino acids. The chain combines TRBV6-5 with TRBJ1-1; D is unclear. The sample consisted of peripheral blood, taken on day 0 of AZD1222 vaccination. The source is an adult in good health. The CDR3 DNA follows: TGTGCCAGCAGCTGGGATTTTAACACTGAAGCTTTCTTT. Translation: CASSWDFNTEAFF.